Listed below are T cell receptor beta chains from one sample, sequenced in a study of vaccination and CD4 T cells after COVID-19. One entry per CDR3 protein results from TCRdb running MiXCR on the PCR reads. The repertoire holds 15,000 to 20,000 distinct CDR3 sequences, with 70% as singletons. No antigen has been identified for these receptors. What was sequenced was CD4+ T cells from blood, cultured in vitro. The receptors here all came from a human donor who had recovered from COVID-19. Each CDR3 is given with its conserved first and last residue. Each record gives: D gene, CDR3 length, J gene, V gene, clone size, CDR3 protein, CDR3 DNA. D genes are given only for firm matches. Rows give clone size only sometimes, using once, few, many, or a class for an expanded clone.

>NA|12|TRBJ2-5|TRBV20-1|NA
CSARVTRKTQYF
TGCAGTGCTAGAGTGACTAGGAAGACCCAGTACTTC
>TRBD1|15|TRBJ2-7|TRBV14|once
CASSQLGQGNYEQYF
TGTGCCAGCAGCCAATTAGGACAGGGAAACTACGAGCAGTACTTC
>TRBD2|14|TRBJ2-7|TRBV30|NA
CAWAGTSGSYEQYF
TGTGCCTGGGCCGGGACTAGCGGCTCCTACGAGCAGTACTTC
>NA|11|TRBJ1-1|TRBV20-1|few
CSAAVNTEAFF
TGCAGTGCAGCGGTAAACACTGAAGCTTTCTTT
>TRBD1|15|TRBJ2-7|TRBV27|NA
CASSLLGQGAYEQYF
TGTGCCAGCAGTTTGTTAGGACAGGGGGCCTACGAGCAGTACTTC
>NA|14|TRBJ2-1|TRBV2|NA
CASRRDSAYNEQFF
TGTGCCAGCAGGCGGGACAGCGCCTACAATGAGCAGTTCTTC
>NA|13|TRBJ2-2|TRBV20-1|NA
CGAPGLITGELFF
TGCGGGGCCCCGGGGCTGATCACCGGGGAGCTGTTTTTT
>NA|13|TRBJ1-2|TRBV7-2|NA
CASSPQGRYGYTF
TGTGCCAGCAGCCCCCAGGGACGGTATGGCTACACCTTC
>NA|13|TRBJ2-7|TRBV28|few
CASSLSSVYEQYF
TGTGCCAGCAGTTTATCTAGTGTCTACGAGCAGTACTTC
>TRBD1|15|TRBJ1-3|TRBV25-1|NA
CASSGDRPSQNTIYF
TGTGCCAGCAGTGGGGACAGGCCGTCCCAGAACACCATATATTTT
>NA|13|TRBJ1-1|TRBV20-1|few
CSAHGYLNTEAFF
TGCAGTGCCCACGGCTACTTGAACACTGAAGCTTTCTTT
>NA|13|TRBJ1-1|TRBV24-1|NA
CATSREADTEAFF
TGTGCCACCAGTCGGGAGGCGGACACTGAAGCTTTCTTT
>NA|17|TRBJ1-5|TRBV28|medium-sized
CASRPPNRVRSNQPQHF
TGTGCCAGCAGACCCCCGAACAGGGTACGGAGCAATCAGCCCCAGCATTTT
>NA|15|TRBJ2-2|TRBV7-2|NA
CASSLGRLNTGELFF
TGTGCCAGCAGCTTAGGGCGGTTGAACACCGGGGAGCTGTTTTTT
>NA|13|TRBJ1-2|TRBV6-1|NA
CASSEGRGYGYTF
TGTGCCAGCAGTGAAGGGAGAGGCTATGGCTACACCTTC
>NA|12|TRBJ1-3|TRBV6-1|NA
CASAGSGNTIYF
TGTGCCAGCGCAGGGTCTGGAAACACCATATATTTT
>NA|14|TRBJ1-2|TRBV20-1|NA
CSARFPVPNYGYTF
TGCAGTGCTAGATTTCCAGTCCCTAACTATGGCTACACCTTC
>NA|16|TRBJ2-2|TRBV19|NA
CASSPPAGKNTGELFF
TGTGCCAGTAGTCCCCCGGCGGGGAAGAACACCGGGGAGCTGTTTTTT
>NA|14|TRBJ1-5|TRBV20-1|NA
CSAIDPSRGQPQHF
TGCAGTGCTATAGACCCCTCCCGGGGGCAGCCCCAGCATTTT
>NA|16|TRBJ2-2|TRBV7-2|NA
CASSLVRKPSTGELFF
TGTGCCAGCAGCTTAGTAAGAAAGCCGAGCACCGGGGAGCTGTTTTTT
>TRBD2|17|TRBJ2-3|TRBV16|NA
CASSLQIRTSGTDTQYF
TGTGCCAGCAGCCTGCAAATAAGGACTAGCGGCACAGATACGCAGTATTTT
>NA|15|TRBJ1-6|TRBV27|NA
CAVLRPILFAESLHF
TGTGCCGTACTACGGCCCATTTTGTTCGCTGAGTCCCTCCACTTT
>TRBD1|17|TRBJ1-3|TRBV20-1|NA
CSARDISPDRGKNTIYF
TGCAGTGCTAGAGATATCAGCCCTGACAGGGGGAAGAACACCATATATTTT
>NA|15|TRBJ1-5|TRBV6-5|NA
CASSYSKGGNQPQHF
TGTGCCAGCAGTTACTCGAAAGGGGGCAATCAGCCCCAGCATTTT
>NA|15|TRBJ1-5|TRBV2|NA
CASSENPGGSQPQHF
TGTGCCAGCAGTGAAAACCCTGGAGGGAGTCAGCCCCAGCATTTT
>NA|11|TRBJ1-1|TRBV19|NA
CATKGPLEAFF
TGTGCCACCAAGGGTCCACTTGAAGCTTTCTTT
>NA|12|TRBJ2-5|TRBV7-3|NA
CASSSPPGTQYF
TGTGCCAGCAGCTCCCCCCCGGGGACCCAGTACTTC
>NA|15|TRBJ1-5|TRBV30|NA
CAWTPGGGRNQPQHF
TGTGCCTGGACCCCGGGAGGGGGACGCAATCAGCCCCAGCATTTT
>TRBD1|14|TRBJ2-7|TRBV10-3|NA
CAFSPGQGAYEQYF
TGTGCCTTTAGCCCGGGACAGGGGGCTTACGAGCAGTACTTC
>TRBD2|17|TRBJ2-7|TRBV10-2|NA
CASSFSTLAGGSYEQYF
TGTGCCAGCAGTTTCTCCACCCTAGCGGGGGGCAGCTACGAGCAGTACTTC
>NA|11|TRBJ2-1|TRBV20-1|NA
CSARDRGEQFF
TGCAGTGCTAGAGATAGGGGGGAGCAGTTCTTC
>NA|13|TRBJ2-7|TRBV7-2|NA
CASSLEQGDEQYF
TGTGCCAGCAGCTTAGAACAGGGTGACGAGCAGTACTTC
>NA|16|TRBJ1-3|TRBV20-1|NA
CSARDLDPGPGNTIYF
TGCAGTGCTAGAGATCTCGACCCCGGTCCTGGAAACACCATATATTTT
>TRBD1|14|TRBJ1-1|TRBV5-1|few
CASSDGTGNTEAFF
TGCGCCAGCAGCGATGGGACAGGGAACACTGAAGCTTTCTTT
>NA|15|TRBJ2-5|TRBV11-3|NA
CASSLDSTGQETQYF
TGTGCCAGCAGCTTAGATTCGACTGGCCAAGAGACCCAGTACTTC
>NA|14|TRBJ2-7|TRBV20-1|NA
CSARVSRAPYEQYF
TGCAGTGCTAGAGTGAGCAGGGCGCCCTACGAGCAGTACTTC
>TRBD1|16|TRBJ1-2|TRBV20-1|few
CSAKPGQGAFVYGYTF
TGCAGTGCTAAGCCGGGACAGGGGGCATTCGTCTATGGCTACACCTTC
>NA|16|TRBJ2-3|TRBV15|NA
CATSRGRGRSTDTQYF
TGTGCCACCAGCAGAGGAAGAGGGCGGTCCACAGATACGCAGTATTTT
>NA|13|TRBJ1-2|TRBV7-6|NA
CASSLRAGDGYTF
TGTGCCAGCAGTCTACGGGCAGGGGATGGCTACACCTTC